These 7 T cell receptor beta chains share one sample of origin, sequenced in a study of identical twins. TCRdb processed the 5' RACE reads anew with MiXCR; each CDR3 protein has one entry. The profile shows 700,000 to 950,000 distinct CDR3 sequences, roughly an eighth of them singletons. The sample also formed part of further work on yellow fever vaccine responses in identical twins.

Input material: PBMCs. The source of these receptors is a woman aged 18-29 years in good health.

The CDR3 DNA follows: TGCAGCGTTCTTGGGCGGGGAGGGGGCCCCTACAATGAGCAGTTCTTC. The encoded protein is CSVLGRGGGPYNEQFF. The chain links TRBV29-1 to TRBJ2-1, with D perhaps TRBD1 or TRBD2 (7 bases each). CDR1 and CDR2 (germline): SQVTM, ANQGSEA. The CDR3 consists of 16 residues. The V end was cut by 5 bases, the J end by 2 bases, with 19 bases between.

Ten or more counts support this clonotype. The chain employs TRBV12-3 or TRBV12-4 and TRBJ2-5; 9 bases map to TRBD2. Trimming removed 4 bases from V and 3 bases from J; junction bases left unmatched: 3. This CDR3 contains 14 residues. CDR3 nucleotide sequence: TGTGCCAGCAGTTGGACTAGCGAAAAAGAGACCCAGTACTTC. Protein sequence: CASSWTSEKETQYF.

This clonotype appeared many times. The chain is built from TRBV20-1 and TRBJ1-5; D is perhaps TRBD1 (5 bases). CDR1 DFQATT and CDR2 SNEGSKA come from the germline V gene (reference sequence). There are 15 residues in the CDR3. The V and J ends lost 0 bases and 0 bases respectively, with 9 bases between them. The CDR3: CSARDGASSNQPQHF. For the CDR3, the DNA is TGCAGTGCTAGAGATGGGGCAAGTAGCAATCAGCCCCAGCATTTT.

This clonotype was seen many times. The chain has TRBV5-6 and TRBJ2-1; possibly TRBD1 for D (5 bases). V was trimmed by 0 bases and J by 8 bases, leaving 12 bases between them. Germline V gene lookup returns CDR1 SGHDT and CDR2 YYEEEE. The CDR3 is 14 amino acids. CDR3 protein: CASSLGRRGDEQFF. The CDR3, as DNA: TGTGCCAGCAGCTTGGGGAGAAGGGGTGATGAGCAGTTCTTC.

The chain recombines TRBV20-1 with TRBJ2-7; 7 positions agree with TRBD1. CDR3 length equals 15 residues. Germline CDR1 DFQATT, CDR2 SNEGSKA (reference sequence). V lost 0 bases to trimming and J lost 3 bases; unmatched junction nucleotides: 8. CDR3 coding DNA: TGCAGTGCTAGAGATCCCGGGACAGATCTCTACGAGCAGTACTTC. Its protein product is CSARDPGTDLYEQYF.

This clonotype was seen a handful of times. The chain uses TRBV2 and TRBJ2-3, with D possibly being TRBD1 or TRBD2 (6 bases each). In germline, CDR1 is SNHLY, CDR2 FYNNEI. There are 14 residues in the CDR3. V was pared by 8 bases and J by 7 bases, with 19 bases between. The CDR3 here is CASARGPSSNTQYF. CDR3 bases: TGTGCCAGCGCTCGGGGGCCTAGTTCGAATACGCAGTATTTT. Drawing the rest from reference TRBV2 and TRBJ2-3, the complete variable domain is EPEVTQTPSHQVTQMGQEVILRCVPISNHLYFYWYRQILGQKVEFLVSFYNNEISEKSEIFDDQFSVERPDGSNFTLKIRSTKLEDSAMYFCASARGPSSNTQYFGPGTRLTVL.

This clonotype has only a few counts. This rearrangement joins TRBV27 to TRBJ1-2; D not certain. The germline V gene encodes CDR1 MNHEY and CDR2 SMNVEV (reference sequence). This CDR3 contains 16 residues. V lost 6 bases, J lost 4 bases, and 21 bases lay in between. CDR3 sequence: CASRGNFAGFSYGYTF. The DNA for the CDR3 is TGTGCCAGCAGAGGGAACTTTGCGGGGTTTAGCTATGGCTACACCTTC.